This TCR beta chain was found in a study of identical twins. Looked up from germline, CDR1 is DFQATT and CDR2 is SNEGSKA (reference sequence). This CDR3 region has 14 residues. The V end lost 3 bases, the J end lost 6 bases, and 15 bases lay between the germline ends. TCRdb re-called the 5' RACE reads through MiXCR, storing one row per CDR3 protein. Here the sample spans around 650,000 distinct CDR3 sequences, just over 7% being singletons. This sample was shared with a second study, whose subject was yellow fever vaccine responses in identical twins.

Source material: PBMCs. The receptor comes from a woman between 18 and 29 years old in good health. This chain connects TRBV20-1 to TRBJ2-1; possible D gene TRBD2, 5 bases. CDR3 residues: CSASFGELGNEQFF. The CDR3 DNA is TGCAGTGCTAGCTTCGGGGAATTGGGCAATGAGCAGTTCTTC.